This T cell receptor beta chain was found in a study of memory CD4+ T cells and cytomegalovirus serostatus. Overall study findings and caveats: CD4+ memory repertoires contained about 40% of the roughly 160 reported CMV TCRbeta sequences.

The sort gate was single viable CD3+CD4+CD8-CD45RO+ cells for memory CD4+ T cells. CMV serostatus came from serum IgG against pp150, pp28, p38, p52. Per germline, CDR1 LNHDA and CDR2 SQIVND (reference sequence). CDR3 size: 14 residues. The ends were cut back, 9 bases at V and 0 bases at J, with 14 bases in the middle. Remarks on this clone: What it binds is not known.

Method: immunoSEQ multiplex PCR; TCRdb's copy keeps in-frame clones and lacks some. The sample lists around 50,000 clones; about 78% were seen once. The origin of this receptor is an adult in good health and CMV-seronegative. J is TRBJ1-2 and V is TRBV19, with D possibly matching TRBD1 (6 bases). The sequencing sample was made of memory CD4+ T cells from blood. CDR3 amino acids: CASSTGQSNYGYTF. The CDR3 DNA follows: TGTGCCAGCTCTACAGGACAGTCTAACTATGGCTACACCTTC.